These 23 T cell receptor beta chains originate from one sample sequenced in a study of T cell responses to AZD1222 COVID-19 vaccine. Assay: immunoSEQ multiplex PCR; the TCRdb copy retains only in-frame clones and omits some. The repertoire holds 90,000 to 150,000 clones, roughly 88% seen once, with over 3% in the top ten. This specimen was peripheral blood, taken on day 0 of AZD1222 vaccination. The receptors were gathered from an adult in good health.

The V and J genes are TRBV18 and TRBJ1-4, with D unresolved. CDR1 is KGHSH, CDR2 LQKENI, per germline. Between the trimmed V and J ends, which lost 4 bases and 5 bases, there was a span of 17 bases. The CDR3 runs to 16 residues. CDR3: CASSRGTPSRNEKLFF. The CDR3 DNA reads TGTGCCAGCTCACGAGGCACCCCGAGCCGAAATGAAAAACTGTTTTTT.

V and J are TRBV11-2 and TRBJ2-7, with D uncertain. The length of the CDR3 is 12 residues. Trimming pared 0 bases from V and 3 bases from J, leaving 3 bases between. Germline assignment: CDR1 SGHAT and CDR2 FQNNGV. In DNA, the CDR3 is TGTGCCAGCAGCTTAGAGTACTACGAGCAGTACTTC. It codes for CASSLEYYEQYF.

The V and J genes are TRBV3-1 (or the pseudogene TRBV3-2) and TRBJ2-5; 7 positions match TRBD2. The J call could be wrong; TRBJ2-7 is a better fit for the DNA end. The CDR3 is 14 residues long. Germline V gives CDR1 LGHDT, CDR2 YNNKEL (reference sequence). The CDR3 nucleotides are TGTGCCAGCAGCATCCGGGGGGTGAACTACGAGCAGTACTTC. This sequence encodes CASSIRGVNYEQYF.

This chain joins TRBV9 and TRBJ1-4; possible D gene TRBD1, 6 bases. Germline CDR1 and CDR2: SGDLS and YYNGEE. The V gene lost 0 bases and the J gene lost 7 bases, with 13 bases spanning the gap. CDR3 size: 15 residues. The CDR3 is CASSVAGGRGEKLFF. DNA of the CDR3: TGTGCCAGCAGCGTAGCCGGGGGCAGGGGTGAAAAACTGTTTTTT.

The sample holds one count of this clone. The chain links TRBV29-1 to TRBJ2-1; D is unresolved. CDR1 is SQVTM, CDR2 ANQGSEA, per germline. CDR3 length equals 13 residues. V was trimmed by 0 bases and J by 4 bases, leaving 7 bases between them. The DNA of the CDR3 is TGCAGCGTTGAAGATAACCTGTACAATGAGCAGTTCTTC. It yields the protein CSVEDNLYNEQFF.

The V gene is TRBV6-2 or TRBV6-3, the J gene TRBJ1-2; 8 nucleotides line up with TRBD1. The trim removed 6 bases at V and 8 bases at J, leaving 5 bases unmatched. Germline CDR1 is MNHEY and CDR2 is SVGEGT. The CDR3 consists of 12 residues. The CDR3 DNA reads TGTGCCAGCAGCCAAGACAGGGGCGGCTACACCTTC. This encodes CASSQDRGGYTF.

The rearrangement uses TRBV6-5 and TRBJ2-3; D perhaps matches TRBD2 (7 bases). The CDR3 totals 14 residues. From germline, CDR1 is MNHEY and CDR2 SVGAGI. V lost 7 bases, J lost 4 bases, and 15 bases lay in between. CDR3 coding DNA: TGTGCCAGCATGAGGGGGGGGCTCGCAGATACGCAGTATTTT. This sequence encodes CASMRGGLADTQYF.

The CDR3 DNA reads TGTGCCAGCAGTCTCCAGGACTCCTACGAGCAGTACTTC. Amino acid sequence: CASSLQDSYEQYF. This chain connects TRBV12-3 or TRBV12-4 to TRBJ2-7; D is unresolved. V was pared by 5 bases and J by 0 bases, with 8 bases between. The CDR3 runs 13 residues.

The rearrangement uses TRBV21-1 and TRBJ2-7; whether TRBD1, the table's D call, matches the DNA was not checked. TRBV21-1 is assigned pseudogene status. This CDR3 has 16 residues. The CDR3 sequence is CASSKEDRICTYEQYF. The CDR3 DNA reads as TGTGCCAGCAGCAAAGAGGACAGAATTTGCACCTACGAGCAGTACTTC.

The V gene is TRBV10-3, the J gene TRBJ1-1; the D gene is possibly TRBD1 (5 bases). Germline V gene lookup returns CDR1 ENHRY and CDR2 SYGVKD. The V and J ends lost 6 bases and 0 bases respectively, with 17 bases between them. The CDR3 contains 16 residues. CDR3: CAIRSITGTVNTEAFF. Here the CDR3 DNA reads TGTGCCATCAGATCAATTACCGGGACGGTGAACACTGAAGCTTTCTTT.

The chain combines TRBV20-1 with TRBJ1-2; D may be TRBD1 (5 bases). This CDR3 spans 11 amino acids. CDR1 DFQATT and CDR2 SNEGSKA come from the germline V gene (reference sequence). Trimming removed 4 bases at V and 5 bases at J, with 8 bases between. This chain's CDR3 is CSANRGYGYTF. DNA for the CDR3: TGCAGTGCTAACCGGGGGTATGGCTACACCTTC.

CDR3 in amino acids: CATNPVGADYGYTF. CDR3 DNA: TGTGCCACCAATCCCGTGGGGGCGGACTATGGCTACACCTTC. The rearrangement joins TRBV6-6 to TRBJ1-2; maybe TRBD1 (6 bases). The CDR3 consists of 14 residues. V dropped 10 bases and J dropped 3 bases, with 18 bases sitting between them. Per the germline V gene, CDR1 is MNHNY and CDR2 is SVGAGI (reference sequence).

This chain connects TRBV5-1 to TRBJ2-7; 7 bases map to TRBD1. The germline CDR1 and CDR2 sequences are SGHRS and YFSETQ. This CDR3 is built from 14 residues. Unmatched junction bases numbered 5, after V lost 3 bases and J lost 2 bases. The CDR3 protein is CASSYTGDPYEQYF. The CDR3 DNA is TGCGCCAGCAGCTACACAGGGGATCCCTACGAGCAGTACTTC.

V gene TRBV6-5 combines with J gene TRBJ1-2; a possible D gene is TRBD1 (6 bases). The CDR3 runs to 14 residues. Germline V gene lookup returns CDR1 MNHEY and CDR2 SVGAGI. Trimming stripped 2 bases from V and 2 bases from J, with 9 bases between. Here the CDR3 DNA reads TGTGCCAGCAGTTACGCGGACAGAAACTATGGCTACACCTTC. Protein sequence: CASSYADRNYGYTF.

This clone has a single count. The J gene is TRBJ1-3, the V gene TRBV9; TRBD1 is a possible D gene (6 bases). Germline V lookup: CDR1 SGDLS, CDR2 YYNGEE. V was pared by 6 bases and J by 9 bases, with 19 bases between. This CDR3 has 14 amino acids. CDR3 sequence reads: CASNGGAGEGTIYF. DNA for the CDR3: TGTGCCAGCAACGGGGGGGCCGGAGAAGGCACCATATATTTT.

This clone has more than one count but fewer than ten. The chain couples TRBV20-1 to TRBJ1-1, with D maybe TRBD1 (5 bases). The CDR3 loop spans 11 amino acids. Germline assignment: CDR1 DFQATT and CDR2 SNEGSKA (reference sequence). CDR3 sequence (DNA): TGCAGCAGCAGGGAGAACACTGAAGCTTTCTTT. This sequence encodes CSSRENTEAFF.

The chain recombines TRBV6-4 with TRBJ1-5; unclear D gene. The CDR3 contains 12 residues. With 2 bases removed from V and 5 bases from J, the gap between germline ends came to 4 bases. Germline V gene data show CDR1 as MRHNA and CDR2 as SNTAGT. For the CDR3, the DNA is TGTGCCAGCAGTGACGGGGATCAGCCCCAGCATTTT. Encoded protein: CASSDGDQPQHF.

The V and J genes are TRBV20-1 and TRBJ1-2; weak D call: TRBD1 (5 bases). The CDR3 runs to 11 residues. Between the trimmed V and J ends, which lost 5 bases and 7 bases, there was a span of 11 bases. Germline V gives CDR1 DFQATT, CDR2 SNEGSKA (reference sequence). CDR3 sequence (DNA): TGCAGTGCTTCAGGCCAGGGTGGCTACACCTTC. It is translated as CSASGQGGYTF.

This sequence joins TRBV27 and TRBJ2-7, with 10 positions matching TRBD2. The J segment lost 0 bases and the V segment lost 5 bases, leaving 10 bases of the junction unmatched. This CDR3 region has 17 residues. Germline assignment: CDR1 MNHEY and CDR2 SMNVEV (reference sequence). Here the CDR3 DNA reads TGTGCCAGCAGTACCGTCTTCGGGACTAGCGACTCCTACGAGCAGTACTTC. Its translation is CASSTVFGTSDSYEQYF.

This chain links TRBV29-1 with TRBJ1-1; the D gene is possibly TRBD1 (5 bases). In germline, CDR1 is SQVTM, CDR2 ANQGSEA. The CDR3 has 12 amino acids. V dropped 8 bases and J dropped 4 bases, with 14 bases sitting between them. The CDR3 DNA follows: TGCAGCTCTGGAGCGGGGGTCACTGAAGCTTTCTTT. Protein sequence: CSSGAGVTEAFF.

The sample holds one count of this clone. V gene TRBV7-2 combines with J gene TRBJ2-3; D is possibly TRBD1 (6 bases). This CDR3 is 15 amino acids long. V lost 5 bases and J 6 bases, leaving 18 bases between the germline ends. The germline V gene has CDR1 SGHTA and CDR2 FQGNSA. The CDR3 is CASSIQQGPGDTQYF. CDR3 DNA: TGTGCCAGCAGCATCCAACAGGGCCCGGGGGATACGCAGTATTTT.

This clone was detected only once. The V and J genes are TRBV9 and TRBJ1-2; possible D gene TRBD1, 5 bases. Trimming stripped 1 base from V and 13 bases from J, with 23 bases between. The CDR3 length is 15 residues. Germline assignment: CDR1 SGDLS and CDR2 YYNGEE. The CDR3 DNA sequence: TGTGCCAGCAGCGTAAACCCGATAGGGGCCCTCCGACCCACCTTC. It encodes CASSVNPIGALRPTF.

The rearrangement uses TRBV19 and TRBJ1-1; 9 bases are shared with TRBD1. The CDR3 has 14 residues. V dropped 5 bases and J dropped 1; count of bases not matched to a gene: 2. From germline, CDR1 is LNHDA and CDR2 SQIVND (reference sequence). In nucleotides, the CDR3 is TGTGCCAGTAGTGCGGGACAGGGGAACACTGAAGCTTTCTTT. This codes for CASSAGQGNTEAFF.